This T cell receptor (beta chain) was sequenced in a study of blood T cell repertoires in COVID-19. Study at large: The United States, Italy and Spain provided the acute and convalescent COVID-19 samples. In each case, the material was cDNA or gDNA derived from T cells, B-cell-depleted T cells, or PBMCs.

This CDR3 has 15 amino acids. Germline CDR1 SSHAT, CDR2 FNYEAQ (reference sequence). V lost 5 bases and J lost 5; bases outside the gene matches: 6. Profiled with immunoSEQ multiplex PCR; TCRdb holds only in-frame clones, not every one. The sample gives around 240,000 clones, around 90% of which show up once; 1.2% is in the top ten. Sample: PBMCs or T cells enriched from blood (not recorded which). The chain combines TRBV7-7 with TRBJ2-1, with 10 positions matching TRBD2. The TCR was taken from a human donor in a cohort exposed to, infected with or recovered from COVID-19 (not recorded which). The donor label of this sample is uncertain. This chain's CDR3 is CASSRSGGPHNEQFF. The CDR3 DNA reads TGTGCCAGCAGCCGTAGCGGGGGGCCCCACAATGAGCAGTTCTTC.